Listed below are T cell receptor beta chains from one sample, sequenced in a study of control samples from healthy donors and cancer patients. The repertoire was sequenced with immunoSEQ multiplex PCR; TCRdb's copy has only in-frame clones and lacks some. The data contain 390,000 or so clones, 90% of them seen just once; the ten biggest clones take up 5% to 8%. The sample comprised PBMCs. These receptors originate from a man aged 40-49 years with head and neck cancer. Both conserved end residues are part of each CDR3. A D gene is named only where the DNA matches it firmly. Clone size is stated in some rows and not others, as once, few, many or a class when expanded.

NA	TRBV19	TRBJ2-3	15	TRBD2	TGTGCCAGTAGTGTTCTAGCGGGGTTCACAGATACGCAGTATTTT	CASSVLAGFTDTQYF
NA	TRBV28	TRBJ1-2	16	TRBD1	TGTGCCAGCAGTTCATTACCGGGACAGAGGATTTATGGCTACACCTTC	CASSSLPGQRIYGYTF
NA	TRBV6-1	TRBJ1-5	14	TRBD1	TGTGCCAGCAGTGAAACAGGGGGGAATCAGCCCCAGCATTTT	CASSETGGNQPQHF
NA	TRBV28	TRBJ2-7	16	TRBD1	TGTGCCAGCAGCCCAACTTCAGACAGGGTGTCCTACGAGCAGTACTTC	CASSPTSDRVSYEQYF
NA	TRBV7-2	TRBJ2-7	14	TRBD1	TGTGCCAGCAGCTTAGGGACAGGGGGCGTGATGCCGTACTTC	CASSLGTGGVMPYF
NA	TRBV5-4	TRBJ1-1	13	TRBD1	TGTGCCAGCAGCCTAACGACAGGGAGTAGAGCTTTCTTT	CASSLTTGSRAFF
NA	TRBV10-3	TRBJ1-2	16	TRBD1	TGTGCCATCAGCGATCCGGGACAGGGCTCAGACTATGGCTACACCTTC	CAISDPGQGSDYGYTF
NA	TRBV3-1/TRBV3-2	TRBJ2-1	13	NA	TGTGCCAGCAGCCAAGTGCTGGGCGGTGAGCAGTTCTTC	CASSQVLGGEQFF
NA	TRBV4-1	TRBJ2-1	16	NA	TGCGCCAGCAGCCAAGATTCGAGGGGGGACTACAATGAGCAGTTCTTC	CASSQDSRGDYNEQFF
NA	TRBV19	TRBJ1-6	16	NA	TGTGCCAGTAACTCTATGGGCACAGCTTATAATTCACCCCTCCACTTT	CASNSMGTAYNSPLHF
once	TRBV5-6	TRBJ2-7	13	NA	TGTGCCAGCAGCCTGGCGAGGGGTTACGAGCAGTACTTC	CASSLARGYEQYF
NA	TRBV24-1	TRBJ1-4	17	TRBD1	TGTGCCACCAGTGATTCCACGGGGACAGCAGCTAATGAAAAACTGTTTTTT	CATSDSTGTAANEKLFF
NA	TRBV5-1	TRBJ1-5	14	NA	TGCGCCAGCAGCTTAGGACCTAGCAATCAGCCCCAGCATTTT	CASSLGPSNQPQHF
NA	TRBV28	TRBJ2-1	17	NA	TGTGCCAGCAGGAGAGGGTCGGGGTTCCACTCCTACAATGAGCAGTTCTTC	CASRRGSGFHSYNEQFF
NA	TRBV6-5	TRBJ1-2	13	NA	TGTGCCAGCAGTCCCGACGGCTGGTATGGCTACACCTTC	CASSPDGWYGYTF
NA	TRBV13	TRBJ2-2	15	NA	TGTGCCAGCAGCTTAGGTGGCCCGGTCGACGGGGAGCTGTTTTTT	CASSLGGPVDGELFF
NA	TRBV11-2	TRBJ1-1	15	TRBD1	TGTGCCAGCAGCTTGACAGGGGGCATGAACACTGAAGCTTTCTTT	CASSLTGGMNTEAFF
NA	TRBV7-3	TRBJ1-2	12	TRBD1	TGTGCCAGCCCACAGGGGAACTATGGCTACACCTTC	CASPQGNYGYTF
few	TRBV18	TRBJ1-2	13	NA	TGTGCCAGCTCACCTTTCCCGAACTATGGCTACACCTTC	CASSPFPNYGYTF
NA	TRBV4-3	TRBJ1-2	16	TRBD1	TGCGCCAGCAGCCAAGAAGGACAGGCAAAATCGTATGGCTACACCTTC	CASSQEGQAKSYGYTF
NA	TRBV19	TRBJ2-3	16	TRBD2	TGTGCCAGTAGTCATCGGACTAGCCCTAGCACAGATACGCAGTATTTT	CASSHRTSPSTDTQYF
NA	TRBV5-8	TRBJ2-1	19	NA	TGTGCCAGCAGAGCAAGGGGGTTCCAGGGCTCCAGCTCCTACAATGAGCAGTTCTTC	CASRARGFQGSSSYNEQFF
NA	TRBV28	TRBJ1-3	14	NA	TGTGCCAGCAGTTTATGGGGAACTGGAAACACCATATATTTT	CASSLWGTGNTIYF
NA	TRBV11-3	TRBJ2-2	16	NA	TGTGCCAGCAGCTTACAGGGAACCGCGAACACCGGGGAGCTGTTTTTT	CASSLQGTANTGELFF
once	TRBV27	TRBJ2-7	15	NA	TGTGCCAGCTCATCGGGGCGGGACGGTGAGTACGAGCAGTACTTC	CASSSGRDGEYEQYF
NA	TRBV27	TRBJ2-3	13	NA	TGTGCCAGCAGCCCTGGACATCTCAATACGCAGTATTTT	CASSPGHLNTQYF
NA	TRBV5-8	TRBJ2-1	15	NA	TGTGCCAGCAGCTTGGACTGGAGCTCCTACAATGAGCAGTTCTTC	CASSLDWSSYNEQFF
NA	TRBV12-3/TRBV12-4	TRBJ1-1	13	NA	TGTGCCAGCAGCTCTCGACAGGTCACTGAAGCTTTCTTT	CASSSRQVTEAFF
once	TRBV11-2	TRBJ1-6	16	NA	TGTGCCAGCAGCCGCCTCACAGAAAACCTTAATTCACCCCTCCACTTT	CASSRLTENLNSPLHF
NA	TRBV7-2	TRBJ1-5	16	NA	TGTGCCAGCAGCACGGAGCTAGGGGACACGAATCAGCCCCAGCATTTT	CASSTELGDTNQPQHF
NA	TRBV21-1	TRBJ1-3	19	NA	TGTGCCAGCAGTGGCTACAGAGCTAGCATAATGTCCCTGGGAAACACCATATATTTT	CASSGYRASIMSLGNTIYF
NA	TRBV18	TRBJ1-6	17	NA	TGTGCCAGCTCACCGTTCTTTGGGGGCTCCTATAATTCACCCCTCCACTTT	CASSPFFGGSYNSPLHF
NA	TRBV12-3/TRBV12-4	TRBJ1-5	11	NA	TGTGCCAGCAGTTTAGGGGAAACCCAGCATTTT	CASSLGETQHF
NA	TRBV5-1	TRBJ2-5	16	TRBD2	TGCGCCAGCAGCTTGGAGACTAGCGGGAGACAGGAGACCCAGTACTTC	CASSLETSGRQETQYF
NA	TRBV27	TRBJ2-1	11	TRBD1	TGTGCCAGCAGTTTCCGGGACAGGGATTTCTTC	CASSFRDRDFF
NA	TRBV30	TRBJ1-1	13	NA	TGTGCCTGGAAGCCGGGCACAAACACTGAAGCTTTCTTT	CAWKPGTNTEAFF
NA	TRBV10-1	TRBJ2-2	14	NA	TGCGCCAGCTCGGGTCCACCTGAGCCCGGGGAGCTGTTTTTT	CASSGPPEPGELFF
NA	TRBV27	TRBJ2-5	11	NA	TGTGCCAGCCTTTTCCAAGAGACCCAGTACTTC	CASLFQETQYF
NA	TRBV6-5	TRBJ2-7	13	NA	TGTGCCAGCTTATTAGGGACTCTCTACGAGCAGTACTTC	CASLLGTLYEQYF
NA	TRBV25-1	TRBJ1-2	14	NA	TGTGCCAGCAGTGCTAACAGGGATGTGGGTGGCTACACCTTC	CASSANRDVGGYTF
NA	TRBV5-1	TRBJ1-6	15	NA	TGCGCCAGCAGCTTGGTGGGGGGTTATAATTCACCCCTCCACTTT	CASSLVGGYNSPLHF
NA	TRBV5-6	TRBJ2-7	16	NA	TGTGCCAGCAGCTTGGTAAGGGCGGGCATACGATACGAGCAGTACTTC	CASSLVRAGIRYEQYF
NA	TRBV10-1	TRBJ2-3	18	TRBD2	TGCGCCAGCAGTGAGCGAAGACTGAGTAGCGGGAGTAATGATACGCAGTATTTT	CASSERRLSSGSNDTQYF
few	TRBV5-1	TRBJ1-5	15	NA	TGCGCCAGCAGCTTGGACGGGGACACCAATCAGCCCCAGCATTTT	CASSLDGDTNQPQHF
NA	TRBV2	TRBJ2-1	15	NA	TGTGCCAGCAGGGTCTCGGCGGGGTCCTACAATGAGCAGTTCTTC	CASRVSAGSYNEQFF